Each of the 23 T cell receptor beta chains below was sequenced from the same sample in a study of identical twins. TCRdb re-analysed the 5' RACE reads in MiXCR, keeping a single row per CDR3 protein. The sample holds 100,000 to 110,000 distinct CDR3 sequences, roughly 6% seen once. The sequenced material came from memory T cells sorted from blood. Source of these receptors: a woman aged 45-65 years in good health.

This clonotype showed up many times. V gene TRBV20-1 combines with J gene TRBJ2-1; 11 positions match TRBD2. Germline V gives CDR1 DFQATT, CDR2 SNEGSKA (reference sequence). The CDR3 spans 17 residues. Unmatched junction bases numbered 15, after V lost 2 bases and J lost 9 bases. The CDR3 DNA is TGCAGTGCTAGACCCCAACTAGCGGGAGTTAGACCAAGTGAGCAGTTCTTC. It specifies CSARPQLAGVRPSEQFF.

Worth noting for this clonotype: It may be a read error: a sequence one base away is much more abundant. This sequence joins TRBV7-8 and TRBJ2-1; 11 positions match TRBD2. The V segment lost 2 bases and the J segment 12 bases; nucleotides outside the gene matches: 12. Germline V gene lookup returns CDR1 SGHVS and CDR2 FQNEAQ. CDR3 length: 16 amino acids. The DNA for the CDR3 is TGTGCCAGCAGCTTAAATGGACTAGCGGGTATTAACGCGCAGTTCTTC. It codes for CASSLNGLAGINAQFF.

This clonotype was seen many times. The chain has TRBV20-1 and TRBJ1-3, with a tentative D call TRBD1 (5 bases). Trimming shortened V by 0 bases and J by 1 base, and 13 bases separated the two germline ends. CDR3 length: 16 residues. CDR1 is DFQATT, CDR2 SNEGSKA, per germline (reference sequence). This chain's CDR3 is CSARDPARASGNTIYF. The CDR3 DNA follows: TGCAGTGCTAGAGATCCCGCCAGGGCTTCTGGAAACACCATATATTTT.

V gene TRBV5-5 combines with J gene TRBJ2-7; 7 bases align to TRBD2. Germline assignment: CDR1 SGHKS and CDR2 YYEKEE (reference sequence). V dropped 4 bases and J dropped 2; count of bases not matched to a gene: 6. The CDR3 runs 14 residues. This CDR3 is CASSLADGPYEQYV. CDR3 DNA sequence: TGTGCCAGCAGCCTAGCGGATGGGCCCTACGAGCAGTACGTC.

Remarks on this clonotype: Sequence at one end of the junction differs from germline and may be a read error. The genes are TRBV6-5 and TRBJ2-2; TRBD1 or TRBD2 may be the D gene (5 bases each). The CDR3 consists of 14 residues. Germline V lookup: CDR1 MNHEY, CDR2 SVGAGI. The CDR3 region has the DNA TGTGCCAGCAGTTACTCGGACACCTCCGGGGAGCTTTTTTTT. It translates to CASSYSDTSGELFF.

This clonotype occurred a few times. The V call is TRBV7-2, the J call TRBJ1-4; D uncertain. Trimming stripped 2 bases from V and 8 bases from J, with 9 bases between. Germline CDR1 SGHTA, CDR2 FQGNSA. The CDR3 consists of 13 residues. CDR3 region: CASSLHRNEKLFF. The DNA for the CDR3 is TGTGCCAGCAGCTTACACCGAAACGAAAAACTGTTTTTT.

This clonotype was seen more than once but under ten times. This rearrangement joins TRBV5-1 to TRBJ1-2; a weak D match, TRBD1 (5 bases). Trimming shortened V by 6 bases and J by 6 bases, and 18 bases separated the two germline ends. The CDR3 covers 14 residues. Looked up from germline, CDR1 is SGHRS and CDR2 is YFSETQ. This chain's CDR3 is CASKEVGARDGYTF. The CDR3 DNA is TGCGCCAGCAAGGAAGTAGGGGCGCGGGATGGCTACACCTTC.

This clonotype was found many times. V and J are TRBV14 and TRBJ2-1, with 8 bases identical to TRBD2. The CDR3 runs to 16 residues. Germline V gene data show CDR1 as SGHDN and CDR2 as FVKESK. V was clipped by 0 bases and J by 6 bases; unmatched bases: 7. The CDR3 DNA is TGTGCCAGCAGCCAAGACAGCGGGAGTCTTCTCAATGAGCAGTTCTTC. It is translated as CASSQDSGSLLNEQFF.

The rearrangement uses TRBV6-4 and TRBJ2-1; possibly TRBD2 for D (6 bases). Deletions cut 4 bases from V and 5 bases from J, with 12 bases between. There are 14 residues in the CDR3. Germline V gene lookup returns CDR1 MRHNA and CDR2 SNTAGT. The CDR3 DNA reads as TGTGCCAGCAGTGGTAGCCGGGAGAACAATGAGCAGTTCTTC. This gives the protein CASSGSRENNEQFF.

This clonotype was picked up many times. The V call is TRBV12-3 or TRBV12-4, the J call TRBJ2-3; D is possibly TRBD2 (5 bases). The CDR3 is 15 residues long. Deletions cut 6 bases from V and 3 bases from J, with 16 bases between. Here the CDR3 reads CASSKLVLGTDTQYF. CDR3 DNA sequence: TGTGCCAGCAGCAAACTAGTCTTGGGAACAGATACGCAGTATTTT.

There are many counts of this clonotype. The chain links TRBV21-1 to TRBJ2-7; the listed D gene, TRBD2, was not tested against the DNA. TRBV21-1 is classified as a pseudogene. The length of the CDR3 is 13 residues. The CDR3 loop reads CASSKVAGYEQYV. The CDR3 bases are TGTGCCAGCAGCAAAGTGGCGGGATACGAGCAGTACGTC.

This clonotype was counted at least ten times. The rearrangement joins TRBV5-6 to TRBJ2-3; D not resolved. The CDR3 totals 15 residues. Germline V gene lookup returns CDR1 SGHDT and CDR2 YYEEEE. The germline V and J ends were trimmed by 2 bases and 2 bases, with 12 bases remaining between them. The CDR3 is CASSFYERYTDTQYF. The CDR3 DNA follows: TGTGCCAGCAGCTTTTATGAGCGCTACACAGATACGCAGTATTTT.

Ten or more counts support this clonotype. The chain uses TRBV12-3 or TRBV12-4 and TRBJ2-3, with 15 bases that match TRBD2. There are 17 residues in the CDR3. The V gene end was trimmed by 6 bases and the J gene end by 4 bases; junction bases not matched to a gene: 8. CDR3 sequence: CASSLGLAGGRADTQYF. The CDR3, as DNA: TGTGCCAGCAGCCTGGGACTAGCGGGAGGCCGGGCAGATACGCAGTATTTT.

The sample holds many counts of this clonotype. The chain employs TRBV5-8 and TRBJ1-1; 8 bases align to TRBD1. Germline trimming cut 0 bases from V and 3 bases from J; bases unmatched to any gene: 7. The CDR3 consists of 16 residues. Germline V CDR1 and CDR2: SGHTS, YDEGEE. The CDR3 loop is CASSLGRGRLDTEAFF. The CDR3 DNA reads TGTGCCAGCAGCTTGGGCAGGGGGCGGTTGGACACTGAAGCTTTCTTT.

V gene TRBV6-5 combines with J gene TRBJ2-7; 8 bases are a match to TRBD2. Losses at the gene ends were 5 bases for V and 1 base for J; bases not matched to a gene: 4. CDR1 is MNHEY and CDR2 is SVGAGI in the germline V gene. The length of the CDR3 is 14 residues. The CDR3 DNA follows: TGTGCCAGCAGTAGGGTAGCGGGGTCCTACGAGCAGTACTTC. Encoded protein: CASSRVAGSYEQYF.

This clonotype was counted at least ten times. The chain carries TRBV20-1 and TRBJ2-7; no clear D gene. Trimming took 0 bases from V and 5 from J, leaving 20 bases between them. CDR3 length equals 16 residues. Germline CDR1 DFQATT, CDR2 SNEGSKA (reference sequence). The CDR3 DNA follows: TGCAGTGCTAGAGATCGCCGTGCACACCCTTCCGACGAGCAGTACTTC. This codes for CSARDRRAHPSDEQYF.

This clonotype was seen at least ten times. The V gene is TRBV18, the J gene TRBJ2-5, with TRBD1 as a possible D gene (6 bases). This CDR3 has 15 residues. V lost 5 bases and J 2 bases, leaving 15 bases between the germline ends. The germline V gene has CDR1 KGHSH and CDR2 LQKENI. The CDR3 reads CASSTTMGQQETQYF. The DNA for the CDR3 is TGTGCCAGCTCAACGACAATGGGACAACAAGAGACCCAGTACTTC.

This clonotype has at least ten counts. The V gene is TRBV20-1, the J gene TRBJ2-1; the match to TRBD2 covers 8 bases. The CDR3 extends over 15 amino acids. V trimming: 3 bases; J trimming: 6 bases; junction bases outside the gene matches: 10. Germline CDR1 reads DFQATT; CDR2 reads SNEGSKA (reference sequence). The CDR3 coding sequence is TGCAGTGCTAGGTCGGTAGCGGGACCCTCCAATGAGCAGTTCTTC. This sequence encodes CSARSVAGPSNEQFF.

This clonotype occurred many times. The CDR3 loop reads CASSSLLADTQYF. The DNA of the CDR3 is TGTGCCAGCAGTTCCCTTTTGGCAGATACGCAGTATTTT. V is TRBV28 and J is TRBJ2-3; D is unclear. In germline, CDR1 is MDHEN, CDR2 SYDVKM. There are 13 residues in the CDR3. V was cut by 4 bases and J by 4 bases, with 9 bases left in between.

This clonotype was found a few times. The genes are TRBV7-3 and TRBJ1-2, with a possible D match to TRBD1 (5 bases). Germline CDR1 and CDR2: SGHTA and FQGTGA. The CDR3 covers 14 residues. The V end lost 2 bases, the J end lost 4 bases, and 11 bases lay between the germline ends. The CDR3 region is CASSLDFGGYGYTF. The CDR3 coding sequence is TGTGCCAGCAGCTTAGACTTCGGGGGCTATGGCTACACCTTC.

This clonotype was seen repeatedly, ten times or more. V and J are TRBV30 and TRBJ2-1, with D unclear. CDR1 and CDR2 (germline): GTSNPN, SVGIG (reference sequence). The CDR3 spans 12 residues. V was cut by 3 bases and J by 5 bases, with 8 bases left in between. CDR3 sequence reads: CAWRHSNNEQFF. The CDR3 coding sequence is TGTGCCTGGAGGCACAGCAACAATGAGCAGTTCTTC.

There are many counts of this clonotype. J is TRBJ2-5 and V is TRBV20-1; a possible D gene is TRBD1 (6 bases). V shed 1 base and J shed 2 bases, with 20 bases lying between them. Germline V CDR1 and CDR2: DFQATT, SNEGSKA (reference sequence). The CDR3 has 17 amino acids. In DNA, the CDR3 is TGCAGTGCTAGAGGGGTGAGGGGGAACAGAGTACAAGAGACCCAGTACTTC. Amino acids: CSARGVRGNRVQETQYF.

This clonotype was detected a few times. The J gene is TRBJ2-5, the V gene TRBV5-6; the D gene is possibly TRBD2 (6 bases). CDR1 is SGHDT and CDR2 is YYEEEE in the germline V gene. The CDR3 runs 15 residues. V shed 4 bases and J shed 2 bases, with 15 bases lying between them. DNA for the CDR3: TGTGCCAGCAGCCCGGCGGGCGGGGTTCAAGAGACCCAGTACTTC. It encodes CASSPAGGVQETQYF.